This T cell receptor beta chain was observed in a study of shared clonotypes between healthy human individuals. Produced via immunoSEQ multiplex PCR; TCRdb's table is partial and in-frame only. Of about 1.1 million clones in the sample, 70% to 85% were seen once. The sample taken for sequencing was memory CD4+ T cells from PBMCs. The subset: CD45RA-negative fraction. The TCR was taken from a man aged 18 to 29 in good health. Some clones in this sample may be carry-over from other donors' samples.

CDR3 DNA sequence: TGTGCCAGCCGGACTAGCGGGAGATCAAATGAGCAGTTCTTC. It codes for CASRTSGRSNEQFF. V gene TRBV13 combines with J gene TRBJ2-1, with TRBD2 identical over 13 bases. This CDR3 has 14 amino acids. Trimming removed 8 bases from V and 7 bases from J; junction bases left unmatched: 5. The germline gives CDR1 PRHDT, CDR2 FYEKMQ (reference sequence).